Reported below is one T cell receptor (beta chain). Which antigen it targets is not known. No base quality information exists; no much larger clone differs at one position. The data stem from a study of cytomegalovirus exposure and HLA in healthy donors (dated 2017 in TCRdb). Regarding the study in general: An earlier analysis of approximately 600 of the donors reported roughly 300 Gb of sequence data and more than 90 million unique TCR beta sequences from 150 million to 200 million T cells. A later genetic analysis used genome-wide SNP genotypes for 398 of the 666 donors, treating that subset as a discovery cohort. Rather than drawing on any new phenotypic data, the later analysis identified candidate immune exposures from TCR beta sequences and the way those sequences occurred across donors. The study profiled the T cell repertoires of some 610 subjects by immunosequencing and related them to cytomegalovirus serostatus. The study was designed to test whether signatures of past pathogen exposure could be identified by cataloging public T cell receptors. Of the roughly 410 genotyped donors, 65% to 90% were placed in the genetic ancestry cluster associated with self-reported Caucasian donors. Approximately 310 gigabases of sequencing data and 80 million or so unique TCR sequences were included in an early release covering roughly 600 HLA-typed donors. A later analysis re-analyzed previously published TCR beta repertoires from roughly 690 donors and added high-resolution HLA genotyping to study TCR occurrence patterns. An earlier analysis of about 620 of the donors applied high-throughput TCR beta sequencing to assess whether each TCR beta V gene segment acted as functional or pseudogenic. All discovery cohort repertoires had been generated using a single sequencing platform. Across approximately 420 genotyped donors of the cohort, an average of roughly 250,000 unique TCR beta nucleotide sequences per donor were sequenced, and 15% to 20% of those sequences were non-productive. In addition to the first cohort of 500 to 850 subjects, a separate validation cohort of some 120 different subjects was used. Typing coverage varied by locus: roughly 629-630 donors for A, B, C, DRB1 and DQB1; approximately 560 for DQA1; more than 600 for DPA1; about 450 for DPB1. Donor age, sex, ethnicity and CMV serostatus were compiled alongside the repertoire data. HLA typing included class I and class II loci at four-digit resolution. Because of strong linkage in the cohort, five DR-DQ haplotypes were treated as single units for association and clustering. High-throughput TCR immunosequencing, statistical association of individual TCRs with disease status, and machine learning were combined to predict cytomegalovirus infection status. Study-wide conclusions, independent of this receptor: Several of the top co-occurrence clusters appeared to be linked to parvovirus B19, influenza, CMV and Epstein-Barr virus, according to a later analysis. In an earlier analysis of roughly 560 of the donors, most TCR beta V segments were observed in productive rearrangements about 87% or about 30% of the time, broadly matching IMGT annotations. In a later analysis, 16,951 TCR beta sequences were associated with specific HLA alleles at a false discovery rate of 0.05. In the study, 164 TCR beta chains were listed as associated with cytomegalovirus. A cluster of highly shared sequence variants was judged likely to represent a technical artifact of the sequencing pipeline. Most TCR sequences were observed very rarely across donors, whereas some public TCRs were present in many individuals. The authors suggested that the approach could potentially be generalized to other disease states and immunological phenotypes. According to a later analysis, TCR association rates differed among HLA loci, with DRB1 alleles showing the most associated TCRs and HLA-C alleles showing the fewest. In a later genetic analysis, a missense DCLRE1C variant was associated with V-gene and J-gene trimming of TCR beta chains, and the association was replicated in an independent cohort. Some IMGT-functional V segments, including TRBV6-2 and TRBV6-3, could not be told apart with the 87-base-pair reads, so those segments were excluded. In vitro tests confirmed that a few of the cytomegalovirus-associated TCR beta chains recognize cytomegalovirus antigens. Linkage disequilibrium might explain the correlated functional status among segregating V segments, but an unknown experimental factor could not be ruled out. HLA typing was unavailable for some donors at each locus, so association tests used only the typed subset. CMV serostatus was the only immune exposure information available for the cohort. The presence/absence analyses assumed that sequencing depth was roughly uniform across donors, and that assumption may not be true. When HLA alleles, especially DR and DQ, strongly co-occurred, attributing TCR associations to individual alleles was difficult. Compared with the approximately 670-donor mean, donors in an Asian-associated ancestry cluster had fewer N-insertions in productive TCRs, according to a later genetic analysis. The classifier was reported to diagnose cytomegalovirus status with high specificity and sensitivity in both the original and validation cohorts. In this cohort, only TCR beta chains were sequenced, and detectable features were limited by the absence of alpha or paired-chain data. A later analysis found that most CMV-associated TCR beta chains appeared HLA-restricted, with HLA associations seemingly driven largely by CMV exposure. A further reported finding was that TCR beta sequences accurately predicted the HLA-A and HLA-B alleles for most subjects in the first cohort. In a later analysis, HLA-associated TCR beta chains were found to be more clonally expanded and to have lower generation probabilities than equally common non-associated chains. Because counts were too low, seventeen rarely observed V segments, including chromosome 9 orphons, were excluded from the earlier analysis of fewer than 650 of the donors.

The cohort was made up of about 670 healthy bone marrow donors. All cohort members were sampled while nominally healthy, although unrecorded immune exposures were likely present. The donor tested CMV seronegative, placing the donor among the 350 or so seronegative members of the cohort. A peripheral blood sample was provided by each donor, and peripheral blood mononuclear cells were used for TCR beta sequencing. Genomic DNA was extracted from the blood cell samples with the Qiagen DNeasy Blood Extraction Kit. The protocol used for the library was the immunoSEQ multiplex PCR assay. The multiplex PCR relied on a mix of 60 forward primers for TCR Vbeta segments and 13 reverse primers for TCR Jbeta segments. Amplification of the CDR3 region of rearranged TCR beta genes was performed with a multiplex PCR assay on genomic DNA. Amplified TCR beta libraries were sequenced as 87-base-pair reads on the Illumina HiSeq System. As for how the authors treated the data: A later analysis counted approximately 74 million unique TCR beta chains across the 670 or so repertoires, and 10 million to 12 million of these chains were shared by at least two donors. To remove PCR and sequencing errors, raw reads were error-corrected and collapsed into unique sequences using a nearest-neighbor algorithm that merged closely related sequences. CDR3 sequences were aligned to IMGT reference sequences to assign V, D and J gene segments. For a sequence to be retained, at least a six-nucleotide match to both a V gene segment and a J gene segment was required. Rearrangements were called productive when the CDR3 lacked stop codons and stayed in frame with V and J; all others were non-productive. CDR3 was defined according to IMGT convention as the region running from the second conserved V-encoded cysteine to the conserved J-encoded phenylalanine. The earlier analysis of fewer than 750 of the donors excluded sequences that lacked an unambiguous match to a single V gene segment. An earlier analysis of 550 to 650 of the donors classified V segments as functional when productive rearrangements were above 56.7% and as segregating when the standard deviation between donors was above 5%. A statistical classification framework was built for diagnosing cytomegalovirus status from the catalog of TCR beta chain sequences. In a later analysis, TCR nucleotide sequences were compared against IMGT/GENE-DB human TR gene sequences so that V and J genes could be assigned. In a later analysis, CDR3 sequences and most-parsimonious VDJ recombination scenarios were assigned using the TCRdist pipeline. A later analysis defined each TCR beta chain by its CDR3 amino acid sequence plus V-gene family, and excluded reads lacking a unique V-gene family. In a later analysis, some 600 highly shared, low-generation-probability nucleotide sequences were removed to address suspected cross-contamination and a sequencing artifact. For each public chain, a later analysis derived a clonal expansion index from normalized ranks of inferred template counts within each repertoire. In a later analysis, generation probabilities were computed with a VDJ recombination model fitted to out-of-frame rearrangements, and the resulting probabilities were checked against IGoR. Hypergeometric tests were used in a later analysis to score TCR-TCR, TCR-HLA and TCR-CMV co-occurrence, with a repertoire-size bias correction applied to the TCR pairs. To estimate false discovery rates, a later analysis permuted the HLA or CMV assignments 20 times. In a later analysis, co-occurring TCRs were grouped using DBSCAN, and TCRdist sequence similarity was added for clustering within HLA-allele-positive subsets. Repertoires with fewer than 30,000 or more than 120,000 public chains, plus five repertoires with anomalous nucleotide sharing, were excluded from co-occurrence clustering. TCRdb retrieved this table from immuneACCESS and kept in-frame rearrangements only. Not all clones are present; in checked studies, unresolved V genes account for under half, and no reason is known for the remainder. That table is the source of V, J and clone size, and D and trimming were worked out from the DNA. In all, the sample holds under 150,000 clones, and 78% of those were seen once. The leading ten clones occupy over 2.5% of the sample.

CDR1 and CDR2 are drawn from the germline V gene: LGHNA, YSLEER. Including the terminal cysteine and phenylalanine, the CDR3 comprises 15 residues. Just the 45-base CDR3 DNA is kept, in frame starting at base 1. V drops 5 bases and J drops 7 bases, leaving 20 bases in between. What was sequenced was PBMCs. This clonotype originated in a male donor in good health and CMV-seronegative. The V and J segments used are TRBV4-3 and TRBJ2-5; possibly the D gene is TRBD1, per 5 matching bases. The CDR3 corresponds to CASSKALAAQGTQYF. The sequenced DNA is TGCGCCAGCAGCAAGGCGTTGGCGGCCCAGGGGACCCAGTACTTC.